The 21 T cell receptor beta chains below come from one sample, sequenced in a study of blood T cell repertoires in COVID-19. Some clones are missing from TCRdb's copy, which holds only in-frame ones; the method was immunoSEQ multiplex PCR. The sample holds more than 450,000 clones, approximately 86% seen once. The sample comprised PBMCs or T cells enriched from blood (not recorded which). These TCRs come from a young woman who had recovered from COVID-19.

This chain links TRBV6-5 with TRBJ1-5, with a tentative D call TRBD1 (5 bases). V dropped 7 bases and J dropped 0 bases, with 13 bases sitting between them. Germline CDR1 is MNHEY and CDR2 is SVGAGI. The CDR3 contains 15 residues. The CDR3 sequence is CASKRGPDSNQPQHF. CDR3 sequence (DNA): TGTGCCAGCAAAAGGGGCCCCGATAGCAATCAGCCCCAGCATTTT.

The chain joins TRBV29-1 to TRBJ2-3, with D tentatively TRBD1 (7 bases). CDR3 length: 13 amino acids. V lost 4 bases and J lost 5, with 13 bases in between. Looked up from germline, CDR1 is SQVTM and CDR2 is ANQGSEA. For the CDR3, the DNA is TGCAGCGTTGGCAGGGGGGATCAAGATACGCAGTATTTT. Its protein product is CSVGRGDQDTQYF.

V gene TRBV19 combines with J gene TRBJ2-7; D is perhaps TRBD2 (6 bases). The V end was cut by 5 bases, the J end by 3 bases, with 14 bases between. The CDR3 has 14 amino acids. Germline values: CDR1 LNHDA, CDR2 SQIVND (reference sequence). CDR3 in amino acids: CASSARDSGYEQYF. CDR3 nucleotide sequence: TGTGCCAGTAGTGCCCGGGACTCAGGCTACGAGCAGTACTTC.

This clone was seen just once. This sequence joins TRBV25-1 and TRBJ1-5, with D possibly matching TRBD1 (5 bases). V lost 3 bases to trimming and J lost 7 bases, with 13 bases between them. CDR3 length: 14 amino acids. CDR1 MGHDK and CDR2 SYGVNS come from the germline V gene. The CDR3 DNA sequence: TGTGCCAGCAGTGATATAGGGGTGGGGCAGCCCCAGCATTTT. Its protein is CASSDIGVGQPQHF.

The V and J genes are TRBV5-4 and TRBJ2-5, with TRBD2 matching over 8 bases. Germline lookup yields CDR1 SGHNT and CDR2 YYREEE (reference sequence). The CDR3 loop spans 16 amino acids. The V gene end was trimmed by 4 bases and the J gene end by 3 bases; junction bases not matched to a gene: 11. This CDR3 reads CASSPGEGTSKETQYF. CDR3 DNA sequence: TGTGCCAGCAGCCCCGGTGAAGGGACTAGTAAAGAGACCCAGTACTTC.

This clone was detected only a few times. CDR3 DNA sequence: TGCGCCAGCAGTGAGTCGGACAGGGACGGTGAAGCTTTCTTT. The encoded protein is CASSESDRDGEAFF. V gene TRBV10-2 combines with J gene TRBJ1-1, with 8 bases lining up with TRBD1. Germline CDR1 is WSHSY and CDR2 is SAAADI. The CDR3 spans 14 residues. The ends lost 0 bases at V and 7 bases at J; junction bases unmatched: 4.

The rearrangement joins TRBV7-9 to TRBJ1-4; D remains ambiguous. The ends were cut back, 4 bases at V and 8 bases at J, with 17 bases in the middle. This CDR3 has 15 amino acids. Germline CDR1 reads SEHNR; CDR2 reads FQNEAQ (reference sequence). The CDR3 reads CASSSEVGDREKLFF. As DNA, the CDR3 is TGTGCCAGCAGCTCCGAGGTCGGGGATAGGGAAAAACTGTTTTTT. Supplemented by reference TRBV7-9 and TRBJ1-4, the full variable domain reads DTGVSQNPRHKITKRGQNVTFRCDPISEHNRLYWYRQTLGQGPEFLTYFQNEAQLEKSRLLSDRFSAERPKGSFSTLEIQRTEQGDSAMYLCASSSEVGDREKLFFGSGTQLSVL.

Only a few counts were recorded for this clone. Written as DNA, the CDR3 is TGCGCCAGCAGCTTGACGACAGGGCCCAACACTGAAGCTTTCTTT. Protein sequence: CASSLTTGPNTEAFF. The V and J genes are TRBV5-1 and TRBJ1-1, with TRBD1 identical over 7 bases. The germline CDR1 and CDR2 sequences are SGHRS and YFSETQ. This CDR3 comprises 15 residues. With V trimmed by 1 base and J by 2 bases, 5 bases remained unmatched.

The chain has TRBV5-1 and TRBJ2-7; 8 nucleotides align to TRBD2. The trim removed 4 bases at V and 5 bases at J, leaving 11 bases unmatched. In germline, CDR1 is SGHRS, CDR2 YFSETQ. There are 15 residues in the CDR3. CDR3 loop: CASSQYNAGRDEQYF. The CDR3 bases are TGCGCCAGCAGCCAGTACAACGCCGGGAGGGACGAGCAGTACTTC.

This chain uses TRBV19 with TRBJ2-3; D might be TRBD1 (5 bases). V was cut by 6 bases and J by 4 bases, with 14 bases left in between. The CDR3 runs 14 residues. Per the germline V gene, CDR1 is LNHDA and CDR2 is SQIVND (reference sequence). The CDR3 protein is CASRISRGADTQYF. The CDR3 coding sequence is TGTGCCAGTAGGATAAGTAGGGGTGCAGATACGCAGTATTTT.

The chain couples TRBV18 to TRBJ2-6; a possible D gene is TRBD1 (6 bases). Germline CDR1 is KGHSH and CDR2 is LQKENI. V gave up 2 bases and J gave up 1 base, with 21 bases separating them. This CDR3 is 20 amino acids long. The CDR3 DNA follows: TGTGCCAGCTCACCAGGGGCAGGGGCCACTTTGTCGTCTGGGGCCAACGTCCTGACTTTC. Translation: CASSPGAGATLSSGANVLTF.

CDR3 nucleotide sequence: TGTGCCAGTAGTTCTTTCGACAGGGACTGGGGCTACACCTTC. Protein: CASSSFDRDWGYTF. V is TRBV19 and J is TRBJ1-2, with 7 bases lining up with TRBD1. The trim removed 5 bases at V and 8 bases at J, leaving 11 bases unmatched. The CDR3 covers 14 residues. CDR1 and CDR2 (germline): LNHDA, SQIVND (reference sequence).

The chain couples TRBV5-4 to TRBJ2-3, with 13 bases matching TRBD2. The CDR3 runs 20 residues. Germline lookup yields CDR1 SGHNT and CDR2 YYREEE (reference sequence). With 2 bases clipped from V and 0 bases from J, the junction kept 12 bases outside the gene matches. CDR3 residues: CASSFDATSGGPISTDTQYF. In nucleotides, the CDR3 is TGTGCCAGCAGCTTCGATGCGACTAGCGGGGGGCCGATAAGCACAGATACGCAGTATTTT.

J is TRBJ2-2 and V is TRBV10-3; D might be TRBD2 (5 bases). The germline V and J ends were trimmed by 7 bases and 1 base, with 10 bases remaining between them. The CDR3 length is 14 residues. The germline V gene encodes CDR1 ENHRY and CDR2 SYGVKD. CDR3 loop: CAITGKENTGELFF. The CDR3 nucleotides read TGTGCCATCACCGGGAAGGAGAACACCGGGGAGCTGTTTTTT.

This chain uses TRBV7-9 with TRBJ1-2, with TRBD1 as a possible D gene (5 bases). The CDR3 is 18 residues long. The germline V gene has CDR1 SEHNR and CDR2 FQNEAQ (reference sequence). V shed 1 base and J shed 3 bases, with 21 bases lying between them. CDR3 DNA: TGTGCCAGCAGCTTAGAGGGTCAGGGTGGAAAGGGATACTATGGCTACACCTTC. This codes for CASSLEGQGGKGYYGYTF.

This clone came up once. Here the CDR3 reads CASSPGFNIDTIYF. CDR3 DNA sequence: TGTGCCAGCAGCCCCGGGTTTAATATTGACACCATATATTTT. The chain employs TRBV7-2 and TRBJ1-3; D not certain. Per the germline V gene, CDR1 is SGHTA and CDR2 is FQGNSA. V was shortened by 5 bases and J by 8 bases, with 16 bases between the two germline ends. The length of the CDR3 is 14 residues. Together with reference TRBV7-2 and TRBJ1-3, the CDR3 gives the full variable domain: GAGVSQSPSNKVTEKGKDVELRCDPISGHTALYWYRQSLGQGLEFLIYFQGNSAPDKSGLPSDRFSAERTGGSVSTLTIQRTQQEDSAVYLCASSPGFNIDTIYFGEGSWLTVV.

V and J are TRBV7-8 and TRBJ2-7; 7 positions agree with TRBD2. CDR3 length equals 16 residues. Per germline, CDR1 SGHVS and CDR2 FQNEAQ. With V trimmed by 8 bases and J by 5 bases, 18 bases remained unmatched. The CDR3 nucleotides read TGTGCCAGCCGCGGGGCCCTACGGGGGGTCCCCCACGAGCAGTACTTC. The encoded protein is CASRGALRGVPHEQYF.

Concerning this clone: Other DNA sequences in this sample translate to the same CDR3. V is TRBV24-1 and J is TRBJ2-1, with 7 bases matching TRBD1. CDR1 and CDR2 (germline): KGHDR, SFDVKD. The J segment lost 7 bases and the V segment lost 9 bases, leaving 2 bases of the junction unmatched. The CDR3 loop spans 11 amino acids. The DNA for the CDR3 is TGTGCCACCCGACAGGGAAATGAGCAGTTCTTC. This codes for CATRQGNEQFF.

J is TRBJ2-7 and V is TRBV29-1; 8 bases are shared with TRBD1. The germline gives CDR1 SQVTM, CDR2 ANQGSEA. CDR3 length: 15 residues. J lost 2 bases, V lost 0 bases, and 6 bases had no gene match. The CDR3 DNA follows: TGCAGCGTTGAAGACCCAGACAGGGGAACCTACGAGCAGTACTTC. Translation gives CSVEDPDRGTYEQYF.

J is TRBJ2-2 and V is TRBV3-1 (or the pseudogene TRBV3-2), with 8 bases lining up with TRBD2. Germline-derived CDR1 and CDR2 are LGHDT and YNNKEL (reference sequence). Unmatched junction bases numbered 4, after V lost 3 bases and J lost 4 bases. This CDR3 comprises 15 residues. CDR3 nucleotides: TGTGCCAGCAGCCACCGGACTAGCATCACCGGGGAGCTGTTTTTT. It specifies CASSHRTSITGELFF.

The rearrangement uses TRBV4-1 and TRBJ2-3; 9 nucleotides align to TRBD1. This CDR3 comprises 15 residues. Trimming cost V 4 bases and J 6 bases; bases outside gene matches: 8. Per germline, CDR1 MGHRA and CDR2 YSYEKL. The CDR3 sequence is CASSPPGTGRDTQYF. The CDR3 coding sequence is TGCGCCAGCAGCCCCCCCGGGACAGGGCGGGATACGCAGTATTTT.